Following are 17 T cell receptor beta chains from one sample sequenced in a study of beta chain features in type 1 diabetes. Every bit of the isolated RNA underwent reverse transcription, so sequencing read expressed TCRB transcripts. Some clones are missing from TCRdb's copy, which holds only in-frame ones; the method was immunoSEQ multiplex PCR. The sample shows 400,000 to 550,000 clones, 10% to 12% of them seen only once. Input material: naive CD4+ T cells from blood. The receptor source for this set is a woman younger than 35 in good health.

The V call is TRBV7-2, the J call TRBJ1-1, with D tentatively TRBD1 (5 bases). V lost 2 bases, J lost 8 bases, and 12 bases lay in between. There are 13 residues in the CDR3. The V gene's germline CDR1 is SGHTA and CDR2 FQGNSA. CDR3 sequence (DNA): TGTGCCAGCAGCTTACCTTCAGGGACCGAAGCTTTCTTT. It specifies CASSLPSGTEAFF.

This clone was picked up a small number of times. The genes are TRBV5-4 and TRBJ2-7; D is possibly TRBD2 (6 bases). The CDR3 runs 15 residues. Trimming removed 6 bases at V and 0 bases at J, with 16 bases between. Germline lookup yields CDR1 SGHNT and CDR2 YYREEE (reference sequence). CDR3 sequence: CASTRSAGSSYEQYF. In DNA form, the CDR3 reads TGTGCCAGCACCCGTAGCGCGGGGAGCTCCTACGAGCAGTACTTC. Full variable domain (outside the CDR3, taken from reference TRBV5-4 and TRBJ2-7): ETGVTQSPTHLIKTRGQQVTLRCSSQSGHNTVSWYQQALGQGPQFIFQYYREEENGRGNFPPRFSGLQFPNYSSELNVNALELDDSALYLCASTRSAGSSYEQYFGPGTRLTVT.

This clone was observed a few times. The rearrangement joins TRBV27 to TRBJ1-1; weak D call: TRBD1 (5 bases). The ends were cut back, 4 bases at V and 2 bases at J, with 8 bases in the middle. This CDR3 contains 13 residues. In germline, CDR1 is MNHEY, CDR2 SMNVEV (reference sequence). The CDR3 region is CASSYRHNTEAFF. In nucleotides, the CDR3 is TGTGCCAGCAGTTACAGGCATAACACTGAAGCTTTCTTT.

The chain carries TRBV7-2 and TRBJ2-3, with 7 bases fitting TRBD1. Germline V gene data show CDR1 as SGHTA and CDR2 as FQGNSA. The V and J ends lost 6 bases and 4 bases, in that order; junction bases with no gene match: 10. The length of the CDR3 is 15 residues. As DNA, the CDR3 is TGTGCCAGCAGAGTGGACAGGAGGCGGGCAGATACGCAGTATTTT. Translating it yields CASRVDRRRADTQYF.

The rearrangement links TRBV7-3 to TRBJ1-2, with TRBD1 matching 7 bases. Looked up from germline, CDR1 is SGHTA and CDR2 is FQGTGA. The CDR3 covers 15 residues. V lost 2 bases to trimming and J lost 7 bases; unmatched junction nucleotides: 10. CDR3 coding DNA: TGTGCCAGCAGCTTAGGCCGACAGGGCCTAGGTGGCTACACCTTC. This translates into CASSLGRQGLGGYTF.

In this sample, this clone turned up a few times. The CDR3 nucleotides are TGCGCCAGCAGCCGTACGTCGGGTCCGAGCTCCTATAATTCACCCCTCCACTTT. Translating it yields CASSRTSGPSSYNSPLHF. This sequence joins TRBV5-1 and TRBJ1-6; D uncertain. This CDR3 contains 18 residues. V was trimmed by 4 bases and J by 0 bases, leaving 17 bases between them. CDR1 is SGHRS and CDR2 is YFSETQ in the germline V gene.

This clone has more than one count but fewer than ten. In DNA, the CDR3 is TGTGCCAGCAGCACTGCCGTTGGAGACATTCAGTACTTC. Its translation: CASSTAVGDIQYF. V is TRBV21-1 and J is TRBJ2-4; the tabulated D call, TRBD2, remains unverified against the DNA. TRBV21-1 counts as a pseudogene. CDR3 length equals 13 residues.

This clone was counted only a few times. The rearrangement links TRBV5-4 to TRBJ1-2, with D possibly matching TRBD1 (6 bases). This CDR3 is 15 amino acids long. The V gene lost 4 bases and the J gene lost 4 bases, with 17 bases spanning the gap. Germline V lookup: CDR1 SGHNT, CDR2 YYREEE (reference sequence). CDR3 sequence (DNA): TGTGCCAGCAGCACGGACAGCGTAGGGGTCTATGGCTACACCTTC. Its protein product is CASSTDSVGVYGYTF.

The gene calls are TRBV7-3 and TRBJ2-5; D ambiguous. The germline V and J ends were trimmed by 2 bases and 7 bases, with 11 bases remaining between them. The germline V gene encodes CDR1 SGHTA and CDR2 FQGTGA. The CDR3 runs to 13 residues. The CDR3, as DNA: TGTGCCAGCAGCTTAGTAGGGATAGGGACCCAGTACTTC. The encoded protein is CASSLVGIGTQYF.

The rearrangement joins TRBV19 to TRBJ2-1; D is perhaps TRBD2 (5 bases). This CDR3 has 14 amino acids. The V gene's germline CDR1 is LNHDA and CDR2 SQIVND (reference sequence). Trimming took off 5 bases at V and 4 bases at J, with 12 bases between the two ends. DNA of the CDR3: TGTGCCAGTAGTTTGGCTAGCAGTTACAATGAGCAGTTCTTC. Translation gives CASSLASSYNEQFF.

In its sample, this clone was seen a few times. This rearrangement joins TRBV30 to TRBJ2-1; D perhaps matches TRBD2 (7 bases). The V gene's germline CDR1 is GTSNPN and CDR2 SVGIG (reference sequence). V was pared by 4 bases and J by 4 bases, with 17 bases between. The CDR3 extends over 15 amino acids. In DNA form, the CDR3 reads TGTGCCTGGAAACGCATAAGCGGGACATACAATGAGCAGTTCTTC. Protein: CAWKRISGTYNEQFF.

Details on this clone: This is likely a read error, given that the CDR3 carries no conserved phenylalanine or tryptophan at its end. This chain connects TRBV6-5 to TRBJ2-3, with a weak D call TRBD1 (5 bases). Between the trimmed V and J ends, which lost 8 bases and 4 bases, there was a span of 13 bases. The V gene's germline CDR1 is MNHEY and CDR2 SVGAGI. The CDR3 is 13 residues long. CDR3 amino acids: CASRADRSDTQYL. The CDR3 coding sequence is TGTGCCAGCCGAGCCGACAGATCAGATACGCAGTATCTT.

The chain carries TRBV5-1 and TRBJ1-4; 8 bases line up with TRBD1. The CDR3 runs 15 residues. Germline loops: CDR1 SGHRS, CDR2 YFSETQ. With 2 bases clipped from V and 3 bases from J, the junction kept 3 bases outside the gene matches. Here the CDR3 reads CASSFKTGANEKLFF. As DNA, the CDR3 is TGCGCCAGCAGCTTTAAGACAGGGGCTAATGAAAAACTGTTTTTT.

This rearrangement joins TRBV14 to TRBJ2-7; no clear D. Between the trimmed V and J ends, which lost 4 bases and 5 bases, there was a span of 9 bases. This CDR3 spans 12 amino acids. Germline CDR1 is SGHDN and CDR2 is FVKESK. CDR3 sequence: CASSPLNHEQYF. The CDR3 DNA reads TGTGCCAGCAGCCCCCTAAACCACGAGCAGTACTTC.

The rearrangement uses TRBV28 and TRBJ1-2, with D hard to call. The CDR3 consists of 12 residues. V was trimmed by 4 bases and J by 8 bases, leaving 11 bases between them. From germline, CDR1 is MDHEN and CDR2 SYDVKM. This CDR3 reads CASSWLGEGYTF. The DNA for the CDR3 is TGTGCCAGCAGTTGGCTTGGAGAGGGCTACACCTTC.

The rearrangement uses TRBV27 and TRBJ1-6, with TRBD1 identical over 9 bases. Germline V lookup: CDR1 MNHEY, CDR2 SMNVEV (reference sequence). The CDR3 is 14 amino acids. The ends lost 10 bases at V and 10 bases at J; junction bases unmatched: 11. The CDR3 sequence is CATHRGQGRSPLHF. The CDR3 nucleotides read TGTGCCACCCACCGGGGACAGGGCAGATCACCCCTCCACTTT.

CDR3 DNA sequence: TGTGCCAGCAGCTCACAGCCGGCGAACACTGAAGCTTTCTTT. It is translated as CASSSQPANTEAFF. The V call is TRBV7-2, the J call TRBJ1-1; D call uncertain. V was clipped by 4 bases and J by 1 base, with 10 bases between them. Germline values: CDR1 SGHTA, CDR2 FQGNSA. The CDR3 spans 14 residues.